The clone carrying this T cell receptor (beta chain) was seen at least ten times. The CDR3 has 13 residues. The germline V and J ends were trimmed by 6 bases and 3 bases, with 11 bases remaining between them. CDR1 and CDR2 (germline): SGHRS, YFSETQ. TCRdb reprocessed the 5' RACE reads with MiXCR, giving one entry per CDR3 protein. The data hold over 13,000 distinct CDR3 sequences, with about 7.4% observed a single time. The data were obtained in a study of neurological immune-mediated disorders. This sequence originates from a woman aged 35 to 49 in good health. Sequenced sample: CD8+ T cells from blood. The chain has TRBV5-1 and TRBJ2-3; a possible D gene is TRBD1 (6 bases). CDR3 DNA sequence: TGCGCCAGCACCCGGGACAAGACAGATACGCAGTATTTT. Residues: CASTRDKTDTQYF.